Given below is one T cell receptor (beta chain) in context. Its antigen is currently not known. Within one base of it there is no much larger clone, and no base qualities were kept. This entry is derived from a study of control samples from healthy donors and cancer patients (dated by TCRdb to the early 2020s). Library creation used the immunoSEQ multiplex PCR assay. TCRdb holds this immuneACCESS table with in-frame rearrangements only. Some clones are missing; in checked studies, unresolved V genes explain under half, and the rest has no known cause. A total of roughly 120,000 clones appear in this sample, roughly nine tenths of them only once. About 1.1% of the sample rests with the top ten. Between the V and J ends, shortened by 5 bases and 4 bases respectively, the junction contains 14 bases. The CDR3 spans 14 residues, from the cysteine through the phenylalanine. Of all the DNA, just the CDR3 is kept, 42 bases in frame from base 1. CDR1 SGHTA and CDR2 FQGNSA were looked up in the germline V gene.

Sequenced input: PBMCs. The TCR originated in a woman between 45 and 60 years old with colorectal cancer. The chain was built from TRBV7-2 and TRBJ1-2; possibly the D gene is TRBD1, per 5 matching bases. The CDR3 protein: CASSLLGRSYGYTF. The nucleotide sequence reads TGTGCCAGCAGCCTATTGGGACGGAGCTATGGCTACACCTTC.